Listed below are T cell receptor beta chains from one sample, sequenced in a study of T cells in Graves' hyperthyroidism and ophthalmopathy. TCRdb reanalysed the multiplex PCR reads using MiXCR and keeps one entry per CDR3 protein. The sample has around 350,000 distinct CDR3 sequences, 17% seen once. Source material: blood. These receptors were taken from a woman aged 25 to 45 with Graves' hyperthyroidism that later progressed to Graves' ophthalmopathy. CDR3s include the opening cysteine and the closing phenylalanine or tryptophan. The D gene is left open where the match is weak. Not every row has a clone size; where given, it reads once, few, many or a size class.

>NA|TRBJ2-3|TRBD1|14|TRBV11-3
TGTGCCAGCAGCACCAGACAGGGAACAGATACGCAGTATTTT
CASSTRQGTDTQYF
>many|TRBJ2-7|NA|11|TRBV2
TGTGCCAGCTCCGGGAGCTACGAGCAGTACTTC
CASSGSYEQYF
>many|TRBJ1-3|NA|13|TRBV2
TGTGCCAGCAGCAAAAACTCTGGAAACACCATATATTTT
CASSKNSGNTIYF
>many|TRBJ2-1|TRBD2|16|TRBV5-1
TGCGCCAGCAGCTTAGCCGCGGGACTAGCGCCCAATGAGCAGTTCTTC
CASSLAAGLAPNEQFF
>few|TRBJ1-2|TRBD1|15|TRBV28
TGTGCCAGCGATGAAGGGGGCCTGATGAGCTATGGCTACACCTTC
CASDEGGLMSYGYTF
>NA|TRBJ1-2|NA|13|TRBV3-1
TGTGCCAGCACCGCGTACCGGGGCCATGGCTACACCTTC
CASTAYRGHGYTF
>many|TRBJ2-2|NA|19|TRBV20-1
TGCAGTGCTAGAGATCTTTTTAGAGGCCTAGCCGAGAACACCGGGGAGCTGTTTTTT
CSARDLFRGLAENTGELFF
>NA|TRBJ1-1|NA|13|TRBV12-3/TRBV12-4
TGTGCCAGCAGTTTCCCTCCCCCCCCTGAAGCTTTCTTT
CASSFPPPPEAFF
>many|TRBJ1-1|NA|14|TRBV7-8
TGTGCCAGCACCTTCGCGGCTGCCACCACTGAAGCTTTCTTT
CASTFAAATTEAFF
>few|TRBJ1-2|TRBD1|18|TRBV4-1
TGCGCCAGCAGCCAAAGATCGAGACAGGGGAACCCTAACTATGGCTACACCTTC
CASSQRSRQGNPNYGYTF
>NA|TRBJ1-2|NA|15|TRBV29-1
TGCAGCGGCGGGGCCCAGGGCCTTGGGGGCTATGGCTACACCTTC
CSGGAQGLGGYGYTF
>NA|TRBJ1-1|NA|18|TRBV19
TGTGCCAGTAGCGAAGGACGAATCGGGAGGGTAGGAGATACTGAAGCTTTCTTT
CASSEGRIGRVGDTEAFF
>NA|TRBJ1-1|NA|13|TRBV5-1
TGCGCCAGCAGCTTGAATGGGGTATTGGAAGCTTTCTTT
CASSLNGVLEAFF
>few|TRBJ2-1|NA|15|TRBV6-7
TGTGCCAGCAGTTACTCTTCGGGGACATACAATGAGCAGTTCTTC
CASSYSSGTYNEQFF
>once|TRBJ2-6|NA|15|TRBV5-5
TGTGCCAGCAGCTTGTTCCCCGGAGGGGCCAACGTCCTGACTTTC
CASSLFPGGANVLTF
>many|TRBJ2-2|NA|17|TRBV12-3/TRBV12-4
TGTGCCAGCATCGGTGACAGAGTGTCTTTGAACACCGGGGAGCTGTTTTTT
CASIGDRVSLNTGELFF
>NA|TRBJ1-1|NA|18|TRBV6-1
TGTGCCAGCAGTGAATCGTTCGTTCGGAGCAGGGCGTTCACTGAAGCTTTCTTT
CASSESFVRSRAFTEAFF
>many|TRBJ2-5|NA|10|TRBV6-1
TGTGCCAGCACTGGGGAGACCCAGTACTTC
CASTGETQYF
>many|TRBJ1-1|NA|14|TRBV2
TGTGCCAGCACCGAACATGACACGAACACTGAAGCTTTCTTT
CASTEHDTNTEAFF
>NA|TRBJ1-1|NA|15|TRBV11-3
TGTGCCAGCAGCTTAGGGGACACCTTGAACACTGAAGCTTTCTTT
CASSLGDTLNTEAFF
>few|TRBJ1-1|NA|14|TRBV3-1
TGTGCCAGCAGCCAATCGGCAGGGGAAGGGGGAGCTTTCTTT
CASSQSAGEGGAFF
>many|TRBJ1-2|TRBD1|14|TRBV2
TGTGCCAGCAGTGAAAGGCAGGGGGCATATGGCTACACCTTC
CASSERQGAYGYTF
>NA|TRBJ2-1|TRBD2|12|TRBV30
TGTGCCTGGGGGGGGGCCTACAATGAGCAGTTCTTC
CAWGGAYNEQFF
>once|TRBJ1-1|NA|13|TRBV12-3/TRBV12-4
TGTGCCAGCCTCGCAGGGGTCGGCACTGAAGCTTTCTTT
CASLAGVGTEAFF
>many|TRBJ1-4|NA|15|TRBV2
TGTGCCAGCAGTGAAAGCCCGACAACTAATGAAAAACTGTTTTTT
CASSESPTTNEKLFF
>many|TRBJ2-2|NA|15|TRBV15
TGTGCCACCAGCAGCGAGTTGGGGGGAAAAGGGGAGCTGTTTTTT
CATSSELGGKGELFF
>many|TRBJ2-4|TRBD2|17|TRBV7-9
TGTGCCAGCAGACCCCCGGCGGACCTAGCGGGAGAAAACATTCAGTACTTC
CASRPPADLAGENIQYF
>many|TRBJ2-5|TRBD2|16|TRBV28
TGTGCCAGCAGTTTAAGTCTAGCGGGGGGCCGAGAGACCCAGTACTTC
CASSLSLAGGRETQYF
>NA|TRBJ1-4|NA|15|TRBV7-9
TGTGCCAGCACCTCCCCCGGGACAACTAATGAAAAACTGTTTTTT
CASTSPGTTNEKLFF
>few|TRBJ2-7|NA|15|TRBV5-1
TGCGCCAGCAGCTTTCGACTAGTAATCGACTACGAGCAGTACTTC
CASSFRLVIDYEQYF
>many|TRBJ2-3|NA|15|TRBV28
TGTGCCAGCAGTTTACGCAGGGGTGGGACAGATACGCAGTATTTT
CASSLRRGGTDTQYF
>NA|TRBJ2-7|TRBD2|16|TRBV2
TGTGCCAGCAGTGGGACTAGCGGGCGCCTAGGGTACGAGCAGTACTTC
CASSGTSGRLGYEQYF
>many|TRBJ2-6|NA|18|TRBV11-2
TGTGCCAGCAGCTTAGTTGGGGGCCTCATCCCTGGGGCCAACGTCCTGACTTTC
CASSLVGGLIPGANVLTF
>NA|TRBJ2-2|TRBD1|14|TRBV4-1
TGCGCCAGCAGCAGAGACAGGGTCACCGGGGAGCTGTTTTTT
CASSRDRVTGELFF
>few|TRBJ1-2|TRBD1|18|TRBV18
TGTGCCAGCTCACCAGGGGGGAGAGAAACCGGGACAGCCTATGGCTACACCTTC
CASSPGGRETGTAYGYTF
>many|TRBJ2-1|TRBD2|17|TRBV20-1
TGCAGTGCTAGATGGCTAGCGGGGGGTAGGTCCTACAATGAGCAGTTCTTC
CSARWLAGGRSYNEQFF
>NA|TRBJ2-5|TRBD2|13|TRBV7-3
TGTGCCAGCAGCTTCGGGGGGGTAGAGACCCAGTACTTC
CASSFGGVETQYF
>many|TRBJ2-5|TRBD2|13|TRBV20-1
TGCAGTGCTACCGGGACTAGCATCGAGACCCAGTACTTC
CSATGTSIETQYF
>many|TRBJ1-1|NA|14|TRBV2
TGTGCCAGCAGCAGAGGGGAGTTGAACACTGAAGCTTTCTTT
CASSRGELNTEAFF
>many|TRBJ1-6|NA|13|TRBV6-5
TGTGCCAGCAGTTACTCTGGCGTCTCACCCCTCCACTTT
CASSYSGVSPLHF